The clone carrying this T cell receptor beta chain was seen a handful of times. Its antigen is currently unknown. One end of the junction is discordant with germline, which a read error may explain. Germline lookup yields CDR1 MDHEN and CDR2 SYDVKM. CDR3 size: 14 residues. The data belong to a study of metastatic and nonmetastatic thyroid tumors. Turning to the study itself: Repertoire comparison spanned blood and tumor or nodule tissue of malignant and benign thyroid patients. Notes on the study in general: According to reports, the diversity of TCR beta was significantly higher in malignant thyroid tumors than in benign nodules, and this held in both blood and tumor samples.

No treatment of any kind had been given to any patient before thyroid surgery. TCRdb re-called clones from the PCR reads using MiXCR. The sample contains fewer than 30,000 clones, around 15% of which appear only once. Sample: blood. V usage is TRBV28 and J usage is TRBJ2-7, with 10 bases matching TRBD2. This clonotype was obtained from a female donor with papillary thyroid cancer or a benign thyroid nodule (not recorded which). Some clones in this sample may be carry-over from other donors' samples. In nucleotides, the CDR3 is TGTGCCGGCAGATGGACTAGCGGTCCCTACGAGCAGTACTTC. Protein sequence: CAGRWTSGPYEQYF. Complete variable domain (other parts from reference TRBV28 and TRBJ2-7): DVKVTQSSRYLVKRTGEKVFLECVQDMDHENMFWYRQDPGLGLRLIYFSYDVKMKEKGDIPEGYSVSREKKERFSLILESASTNQTSMYLCAGRWTSGPYEQYFGPGTRLTVT.